This T cell receptor beta chain stems from a study of blood T cell repertoires in COVID-19. Study background: The cDNA or gDNA used as material had been derived from T cells, B-cell-depleted T cells, or PBMCs.

This clone is a singleton in its sample. The CDR3 loop spans 13 amino acids. With 4 bases clipped from V and 8 bases from J, the junction kept 6 bases outside the gene matches. Germline lookup yields CDR1 SGHNT and CDR2 YYREEE (reference sequence). Only in-frame clones appear in the TCRdb table, and some are missing; sequencing was by immunoSEQ multiplex PCR. The sample has 230,000 or so clones; about nine tenths are singletons. Cohort placement rested on clinical history that participants reported themselves. The TCR sequence derives from a woman in her 40s with acute COVID-19. The rearrangement links TRBV5-4 to TRBJ1-2; 9 nucleotides line up with TRBD1. Sequencing input: PBMCs or T cells enriched from blood (not recorded which). CDR3: CASSADRGGGYTF. The DNA of the CDR3 is TGTGCCAGCAGCGCGGACAGGGGCGGGGGCTACACCTTC. The full variable domain, completed using reference TRBV5-4 and TRBJ1-2, is ETGVTQSPTHLIKTRGQQVTLRCSSQSGHNTVSWYQQALGQGPQFIFQYYREEENGRGNFPPRFSGLQFPNYSSELNVNALELDDSALYLCASSADRGGGYTFGSGTRLTVV.